Each of the 25 T cell receptor beta chains below was sequenced from the same sample in a study of patients and donors after allogeneic stem cell transplantation. TCRdb re-called the RT-PCR reads through MiXCR, storing one row per CDR3 protein. There are 100,000 to 130,000 distinct CDR3 sequences in the sample; 35% occur only once, and around 27% lies in the top ten. Sample: blood, either unsorted or a sorted T cell fraction (not recorded which). The receptors stem from a human donor who was either an allogeneic HSCT recipient or a stem cell or donor lymphocyte infusion donor (not recorded which). It is not recorded whose cells these are; they may come from a transplant donor.

This clonotype was seen a few times. The genes are TRBV20-1 and TRBJ2-1, with D perhaps matching TRBD2 (5 bases). The V gene lost 5 bases and the J gene lost 10 bases, with 12 bases spanning the gap. CDR1 is DFQATT, CDR2 SNEGSKA, per germline (reference sequence). The CDR3 consists of 11 residues. The CDR3 region is CSARRFDEQFF. CDR3 DNA sequence: TGCAGTGCTCGGAGGTTTGACGAGCAGTTCTTC.

The chain couples TRBV4-3 to TRBJ1-2; D possibly corresponds to TRBD1 (6 bases). Germline V gene sequence: CDR1 LGHNA, CDR2 YSLEER. This CDR3 comprises 17 residues. The V end lost 0 bases, the J end lost 3 bases, and 17 bases lay between the germline ends. For the CDR3, the DNA is TGCGCCAGCAGCCAAGAAGCGGACAGTTTTTTTTACTATGGCTACACCTTC. Amino acid sequence: CASSQEADSFFYYGYTF.

The V and J genes are TRBV7-9 and TRBJ1-4; 9 bases fit TRBD1. The CDR3 covers 17 residues. Germline CDR1 reads SEHNR; CDR2 reads FQNEAQ (reference sequence). The J segment lost 7 bases and the V segment lost 1 base, leaving 10 bases of the junction unmatched. CDR3 in amino acids: CASSLVQIRDRAEKLFF. In DNA, the CDR3 is TGTGCCAGCAGCTTAGTTCAAATCCGGGACAGGGCTGAAAAACTGTTTTTT.

This rearrangement joins TRBV25-1 to TRBJ2-1; 8 nucleotides match TRBD2. In germline, CDR1 is MGHDK, CDR2 SYGVNS. V was pared by 5 bases and J by 4 bases, with 4 bases of the junction left unmatched. There are 14 residues in the CDR3. The CDR3, as DNA: TGTGCCAGCAGTATAGCGGGACCGTACAATGAGCAGTTCTTC. This encodes CASSIAGPYNEQFF.

This clonotype was observed a few times. V and J are TRBV18 and TRBJ1-6; a possible D gene is TRBD1 (6 bases). Germline CDR1 reads KGHSH; CDR2 reads LQKENI. This CDR3 has 16 amino acids. Trimming took off 3 bases at V and 8 bases at J, with 17 bases between the two ends. The CDR3 reads CASSPRRTENYSPLHF. For the CDR3, the DNA is TGTGCCAGCTCACCCCGTAGGACAGAAAACTATTCACCCCTCCACTTT. Looking up the rest from reference TRBV18 and TRBJ1-6 gives the full variable domain: NAGVMQNPRHLVRRRGQEARLRCSPMKGHSHVYWYRQLPEEGLKFMVYLQKENIIDESGMPKERFSAEFPKEGPSILRIQQVVRGDSAAYFCASSPRRTENYSPLHFGNGTRLTVT.

The rearrangement links TRBV29-1 to TRBJ2-3; D possibly uses TRBD1 or TRBD2 (5 bases each). The length of the CDR3 is 13 residues. Trimming took 4 bases from V and 2 from J, leaving 10 bases between them. Germline values: CDR1 SQVTM, CDR2 ANQGSEA. The CDR3 coding sequence is TGCAGCGTTGCGGGGCCACCCACAGATACGCAGTATTTT. It yields the protein CSVAGPPTDTQYF.

This chain links TRBV28 with TRBJ2-2, with TRBD2 matching 13 bases. CDR1 MDHEN and CDR2 SYDVKM come from the germline V gene. This CDR3 is built from 13 residues. V lost 11 bases and J lost 9; bases outside the gene matches: 6. CDR3 bases: TGTGCCCTAAGGACTAGCGGGAGTAGGGAGCTGTTTTTT. As protein: CALRTSGSRELFF.

In its sample, this clonotype was seen a few times. The rearrangement links TRBV13 to TRBJ2-1; D may be TRBD2 (5 bases). The germline gives CDR1 PRHDT, CDR2 FYEKMQ (reference sequence). The CDR3 consists of 12 residues. Trimming shortened V by 7 bases and J by 2 bases, and 6 bases separated the two germline ends. CDR3 in amino acids: CASMRAYNEQFF. Written as DNA, the CDR3 is TGTGCCAGCATGCGGGCCTACAATGAGCAGTTCTTC.

The rearrangement uses TRBV20-1 and TRBJ1-1; TRBD1 aligns across 10 bases. The CDR3 contains 16 residues. Germline V gene data show CDR1 as DFQATT and CDR2 as SNEGSKA (reference sequence). Germline trimming cut 1 base from V and 10 bases from J; bases unmatched to any gene: 15. The CDR3 bases are TGCAGTGCTAGAGTGCCGGTTGAGGGACAGGGGAGGCGAGCTTTCTTT. Translated: CSARVPVEGQGRRAFF.

This clonotype was counted a few times. The rearrangement uses TRBV5-6 and TRBJ2-1; TRBD2 matches 9 bases. Germline V gene lookup returns CDR1 SGHDT and CDR2 YYEEEE. V lost 6 bases and J lost 1; bases outside the gene matches: 8. There are 16 residues in the CDR3. The CDR3: CASNHLAGPSYNEQFF. The CDR3 DNA is TGTGCCAGCAACCACCTAGCGGGGCCGTCCTACAATGAGCAGTTCTTC.

The chain has TRBV28 and TRBJ2-7; tentatively, D is TRBD1 (5 bases). The CDR3 length is 15 residues. Per the germline V gene, CDR1 is MDHEN and CDR2 is SYDVKM. Trimming took off 2 bases at V and 2 bases at J, with 13 bases between the two ends. The CDR3 nucleotides read TGTGCCAGCAGTTTAACGACAGTAGGGGCCTACGAGCAGTACTTC. Its protein product is CASSLTTVGAYEQYF.

This clonotype was observed a handful of times. The chain employs TRBV5-1 and TRBJ1-2; unclear D gene. The CDR3 is 15 amino acids. The V end was cut by 3 bases, the J end by 7 bases, with 19 bases between. Germline CDR1 reads SGHRS; CDR2 reads YFSETQ. The CDR3 spells CASSSGRAVYGGYTF. The CDR3 DNA reads as TGCGCCAGCAGCTCCGGAAGAGCAGTATATGGTGGCTACACCTTC. Using reference TRBV5-1 and TRBJ1-2 for the parts outside the CDR3, the full variable domain is KAGVTQTPRYLIKTRGQQVTLSCSPISGHRSVSWYQQTPGQGLQFLFEYFSETQRNKGNFPGRFSGRQFSNSRSEMNVSTLELGDSALYLCASSSGRAVYGGYTFGSGTRLTVV.

The chain is built from TRBV14 and TRBJ1-6, with D unresolved. Trimming took off 0 bases at V and 5 bases at J, with 14 bases between the two ends. This CDR3 contains 17 residues. From germline, CDR1 is SGHDN and CDR2 FVKESK. The CDR3 nucleotides read TGTGCCAGCAGCCAAGAGAGTGCGCGTGGAGATAATTCACCCCTCCACTTT. Translating it yields CASSQESARGDNSPLHF.

A single count supports this clonotype. The rearrangement joins TRBV24-1 to TRBJ2-5; the D is unclear. Looked up from germline, CDR1 is KGHDR and CDR2 is SFDVKD. CDR3 length: 13 amino acids. Between the trimmed V and J ends, which lost 0 bases and 0 bases, there was a span of 1 base. The CDR3 nucleotides are TGTGCCACCAGTGATTTGAACCAAGAGACCCAGTACTTC. It specifies CATSDLNQETQYF.

This sequence joins TRBV3-1 and TRBJ2-2; 10 bases line up with TRBD1. J gave up 3 bases and V 1 base, and 5 bases lay outside the gene matches. Germline lookup yields CDR1 LGHDT and CDR2 YNNKEL (reference sequence). The CDR3 length is 17 residues. Here the CDR3 reads CASSQGRQGADTGELFF. The CDR3 DNA follows: TGTGCCAGCAGCCAAGGCCGACAGGGGGCCGACACCGGGGAGCTGTTTTTT. The variable domain in full, with the rest retrieved from reference TRBV3-1 and TRBJ2-2, is DTAVSQTPKYLVTQMGNDKSIKCEQNLGHDTMYWYKQDSKKFLKIMFSYNNKELIINETVPNRFSPKSPDKAHLNLHINSLELGDSAVYFCASSQGRQGADTGELFFGEGSRLTVL.

This clonotype came up a few times. The chain employs TRBV18 and TRBJ2-7; tentative D call: TRBD2 (6 bases). The CDR3 extends over 13 amino acids. V lost 6 bases, J lost 4 bases, and 13 bases lay in between. The V gene's germline CDR1 is KGHSH and CDR2 LQKENI. The CDR3 region has the DNA TGTGCCAGCTCCGCGGGACCCTCATACGAGCAGTACTTC. This sequence encodes CASSAGPSYEQYF.

This clonotype was counted a few times. The chain employs TRBV4-3 and TRBJ2-4, with D hard to call. Between the trimmed V and J ends, which lost 0 bases and 5 bases, there was a span of 8 bases. CDR3 length equals 14 residues. Germline loops: CDR1 LGHNA, CDR2 YSLEER. The CDR3 DNA sequence: TGCGCCAGCAGCCAAGACGTTACAGAAAACATTCAGTACTTC. This sequence encodes CASSQDVTENIQYF.

In DNA form, the CDR3 reads TGCGCCAGCAGCTTGGCGGAGTCCTCCTACAATGAGCAGTTCTTC. It yields the protein CASSLAESSYNEQFF. The J gene is TRBJ2-1, the V gene TRBV5-1; no clear D gene. CDR1 is SGHRS and CDR2 is YFSETQ in the germline V gene. The CDR3 runs 15 residues. Trimming took off 0 bases at V and 0 bases at J, with 7 bases between the two ends.

This clonotype has more than one count but fewer than ten. The chain combines TRBV29-1 with TRBJ1-1, with D unresolved. The V and J ends lost 2 bases and 0 bases respectively, with 7 bases between them. This CDR3 has 13 amino acids. Germline loops: CDR1 SQVTM, CDR2 ANQGSEA. The CDR3 reads CSVERSMNTEAFF. In DNA form, the CDR3 reads TGCAGCGTTGAAAGGAGCATGAACACTGAAGCTTTCTTT.

The chain links TRBV29-1 to TRBJ2-1; D unclear. The germline V and J ends were trimmed by 7 bases and 8 bases, with 15 bases remaining between them. Germline-derived CDR1 and CDR2 are SQVTM and ANQGSEA. The CDR3 length is 12 residues. Written as DNA, the CDR3 is TGCAGCGCCCATGTGGGTACATATGAGCAGTTCTTC. It codes for CSAHVGTYEQFF.

This sequence joins TRBV12-3 or TRBV12-4 and TRBJ1-5; weak D call: TRBD1 (6 bases). Trimming removed 5 bases from V and 0 bases from J, with 14 bases in between. The CDR3 length is 16 residues. DNA for the CDR3: TGTGCCAGCAGTCAAGGACAGCCTTATAGCAATCAGCCCCAGCATTTT. Translation: CASSQGQPYSNQPQHF.

This chain connects TRBV7-2 to TRBJ1-5, with D hard to call. The germline gives CDR1 SGHTA, CDR2 FQGNSA. The CDR3 has 14 amino acids. V was shortened by 2 bases and J by 2 bases, with 7 bases between the two germline ends. Here the CDR3 DNA reads TGTGCCAGCAGCTTATATGCAGGCAATCAGCCCCAGCATTTT. This translates into CASSLYAGNQPQHF.

The chain carries TRBV12-3 or TRBV12-4 and TRBJ1-1, with unresolved D. The CDR3 runs 14 residues. V was pared by 6 bases and J by 1 base, with 12 bases between. The CDR3 DNA is TGTGCCAGCAGCCGGACGGAAGGGAACACTGAAGCTTTCTTT. Encoded protein: CASSRTEGNTEAFF.

V and J are TRBV20-1 and TRBJ1-5; D not resolved. CDR3 length: 15 residues. V was cut by 0 bases and J by 4 bases, with 13 bases left in between. Germline assignment: CDR1 DFQATT and CDR2 SNEGSKA (reference sequence). For the CDR3, the DNA is TGCAGTGCTAGAGATGTGGGCGGTCCGAATCAGCCCCAGCATTTT. This codes for CSARDVGGPNQPQHF.

The V and J genes are TRBV28 and TRBJ2-7; TRBD2 matches 9 bases. Germline V gene lookup returns CDR1 MDHEN and CDR2 SYDVKM. Trimming took 3 bases from V and 4 from J; bases not matched to a gene: 7. CDR3 length equals 15 residues. The DNA of the CDR3 is TGTGCCAGCAGTTTCGGTCTAGCGGGACGGTACGAGCAGTACTTC. Its protein is CASSFGLAGRYEQYF.